One T cell receptor beta chain is described in this entry. Its specificity is not known. The library was made from cDNA and included unique molecular identifiers. When 1 to 10 million T cells were used, they gave hundreds of thousands of cDNA molecules. TCRdb reprocessed the PCR reads via MiXCR and lists one record per CDR3 protein. The sample lists 750,000 to 950,000 distinct CDR3 sequences, around 50% occurring once. The CDR3 spans 18 residues. Germline V CDR1 and CDR2: KGHSH, LQKENI. V lost 0 bases and J lost 3; bases outside the gene matches: 9. The data originate from a study of post-analysis software for immune sequencing data. Findings and caveats of the study: There was significantly lower normalized Chao1 diversity in multiple sclerosis patients than in controls. Same-batch samples co-clustered strongly by F measure. Four or five TRBV segments were more frequent in patients than controls; TRBV5-6, TRBV5-1 and TRBV20-1 belonged to this group.

The source is a girl aged 5-17 years with multiple sclerosis. The specimen was blood. This sequence joins TRBV18 and TRBJ2-2; 8 bases are a match to TRBD2. The DNA for the CDR3 is TGTGCCAGCTCACCACCTGTTAGGAGCGGGGGATACACCGGGGAGCTGTTTTTT. Translating gives CASSPPVRSGGYTGELFF.